The rows below give T cell receptor beta chains drawn from one sample of a study of beta chain features in type 1 diabetes. The method was immunoSEQ multiplex PCR; TCRdb's version includes in-frame clones alone and lacks a portion of them. The repertoire holds hundreds of thousands of clones, with over 11% as singletons. Sequences were obtained from naive CD4+ T cells from blood. The receptors derive from a man between 18 and 29 years old with type 1 diabetes. The CDR3 runs from the conserved cysteine through the conserved F or W. A D gene is named only where the DNA matches it firmly. The size of a clone is reported for some rows only, either as once, few or many, or as a class for expanded clones.

TRBV4-2	TRBJ2-7	few	-	CASSQDWNEQYF	TGTGCCAGCAGCCAAGATTGGAACGAGCAGTACTTC
TRBV28	TRBJ1-4	-	-	CASSSTGGELFF	TGTGCCAGCAGTTCCACTGGCGGGGAACTGTTTTTT
TRBV29-1	TRBJ1-1	few	-	CSVEGQPNTEAFF	TGCAGCGTTGAAGGGCAGCCGAACACTGAAGCTTTCTTT
TRBV5-1	TRBJ2-1	few	TRBD1	CASSPTKGANEQFF	TGCGCCAGCAGCCCTACTAAGGGGGCCAATGAGCAGTTCTTC
TRBV6-1	TRBJ1-1	-	-	CASSDYTEAFF	TGTGCCAGCAGTGACTACACTGAAGCTTTCTTT
TRBV30	TRBJ2-7	few	TRBD2	CACLGGKGEQYF	TGTGCCTGTCTGGGAGGGAAGGGCGAGCAGTACTTC
TRBV7-2	TRBJ2-7	-	-	CASSLAGAGSYEQYF	TGTGCCAGCAGCTTAGCGGGGGCCGGATCCTACGAGCAGTACTTC
TRBV2	TRBJ2-1	few	-	CASGDGSYNEQFF	TGTGCCAGCGGGGACGGATCCTACAATGAGCAGTTCTTC
TRBV5-1	TRBJ2-2	few	TRBD2	CASTSGRNTGELFF	TGCGCCAGCACTAGCGGGAGGAACACCGGGGAGCTGTTTTTT
TRBV4-2	TRBJ1-2	-	-	CASSQAGMGTYGYTF	TGTGCCAGCAGCCAAGCTGGGATGGGGACGTATGGCTACACCTTC
TRBV4-3	TRBJ2-4	-	-	CASSRTGPGNIQYF	TGCGCCAGCAGTCGAACAGGTCCCGGAAACATTCAGTACTTC
TRBV30	TRBJ1-1	few	-	CAWSSKFGEAFF	TGTGCCTGGAGCTCGAAGTTCGGTGAAGCTTTCTTT
TRBV4-1	TRBJ2-3	-	TRBD2	CASSPTLAGAGDTQYF	TGCGCCAGCAGCCCTACACTAGCGGGAGCTGGAGATACGCAGTATTTT
TRBV14	TRBJ2-1	few	TRBD2	CASSRTSGTPGEQFF	TGTGCCAGCAGCCGGACTAGCGGGACCCCGGGTGAGCAGTTCTTC
TRBV5-6	TRBJ1-5	-	-	CASSLEVRRNQPQHF	TGTGCCAGCAGCTTGGAGGTAAGGAGAAATCAGCCCCAGCATTTT
TRBV14	TRBJ2-1	-	-	CASSQGGHWVSNEQFF	TGTGCCAGCAGCCAAGGGGGACATTGGGTTTCCAATGAGCAGTTCTTC
TRBV7-2	TRBJ2-3	few	-	CASSPSVLDTQYF	TGTGCCAGCAGCCCCTCAGTGTTGGATACGCAGTATTTT
TRBV2	TRBJ2-5	few	TRBD2	CASRAPGEGETQYF	TGTGCCAGCAGGGCCCCGGGGGAGGGAGAGACCCAGTACTTC
TRBV7-9	TRBJ1-2	-	TRBD1	CASSLAPGQFPF	TGTGCCAGCAGCTTAGCCCCGGGACAGTTCCCCTTC
TRBV4-1	TRBJ1-2	-	TRBD1	CASSQESGQGNYGYTF	TGCGCCAGCAGCCAAGAATCGGGACAGGGGAACTATGGCTACACCTTC
TRBV6-1	TRBJ2-7	-	-	CASSPDRFSIYEQYF	TGTGCCAGCAGTCCTGACAGGTTTTCAATCTACGAGCAGTACTTC
TRBV7-9	TRBJ1-5	-	-	CASSVWDTNQPQHF	TGTGCCAGCAGCGTATGGGACACCAATCAGCCCCAGCATTTT
TRBV19	TRBJ2-1	few	TRBD2	CASSIGLAGAYNEQFF	TGTGCCAGTAGTATAGGGCTAGCGGGTGCCTACAATGAGCAGTTCTTC
TRBV7-9	TRBJ1-1	-	-	CASSLAGPGHTEAFF	TGTGCCAGCAGCTTGGCCGGTCCGGGACACACTGAAGCTTTCTTT
TRBV29-1	TRBJ1-4	few	-	CSVAQNEKLFF	TGCAGCGTTGCCCAAAATGAAAAACTGTTTTTT
TRBV4-2	TRBJ2-7	-	TRBD1	CASSPPRGSGEQYF	TGTGCCAGCAGCCCTCCCAGGGGGTCTGGCGAGCAGTACTTC
TRBV30	TRBJ1-5	few	-	CAWSLGDSNQPQHF	TGTGCCTGGAGTCTTGGGGATAGCAATCAGCCCCAGCATTTT
TRBV29-1	TRBJ2-3	-	TRBD2	CSCFSGANTDTQYF	TGCAGCTGCTTCAGCGGGGCGAACACAGATACGCAGTATTTT
TRBV25-1	TRBJ2-3	-	-	CASSEDTALTDTQYF	TGTGCCAGCAGTGAAGACACCGCTCTCACAGATACGCAGTATTTT
TRBV18	TRBJ2-3	-	-	CASSRVLATTDTQYF	TGTGCCAGCTCAAGGGTCTTAGCGACCACAGATACGCAGTATTTT
TRBV7-2	TRBJ2-7	-	-	CASSPGLDSYEQYF	TGTGCCAGCAGCCCCGGACTTGACTCCTACGAGCAGTACTTC
TRBV7-3	TRBJ2-7	-	-	CASSPQGQVYEQYF	TGTGCCAGCAGCCCCCAGGGGCAGGTCTACGAGCAGTACTTC
TRBV7-9	TRBJ2-3	-	TRBD1	CASSTGNPRGKDTQYF	TGTGCCAGCAGCACAGGGAACCCCAGGGGGAAAGATACGCAGTATTTT
TRBV7-6	TRBJ2-6	-	-	CASSPVGSGANVLTF	TGTGCCAGCAGCCCCGTCGGATCTGGGGCCAACGTCCTGACTTTC
TRBV7-9	TRBJ1-2	few	-	CASSLVSRIRDYGYTF	TGTGCCAGCAGCTTAGTCTCTAGGATTCGGGACTATGGCTACACCTTC
TRBV29-1	TRBJ2-7	few	-	CSVESENSYEQYF	TGCAGCGTTGAGTCAGAAAACTCCTACGAGCAGTACTTC
TRBV9	TRBJ2-3	-	-	CASSVAADTQYF	TGTGCCAGCAGCGTAGCAGCGGATACGCAGTATTTT
TRBV5-1	TRBJ2-5	-	-	CASSLGRWGETQYF	TGCGCCAGCAGCTTGGGTCGGTGGGGAGAGACCCAGTACTTC
TRBV19	TRBJ2-1	few	TRBD2	CASNPSGRPYNEQFF	TGTGCCAGTAACCCAAGCGGGAGGCCCTACAATGAGCAGTTCTTC
TRBV4-3	TRBJ2-3	few	TRBD1	CASSRYLMGSGGQASSTDTQYF	TGCGCCAGCAGCCGATACCTGATGGGATCCGGGGGACAGGCTTCTAGCACAGATACGCAGTATTTT
TRBV7-9	TRBJ2-7	few	-	CASSLAGSSYEQYF	TGTGCCAGCAGCTTAGCAGGGAGCTCCTACGAGCAGTACTTC
TRBV18	TRBJ2-3	-	TRBD1	CASSPPDRGQDTQYF	TGTGCCAGCTCACCACCGGACAGGGGGCAAGATACGCAGTATTTT
TRBV7-9	TRBJ2-6	-	TRBD1	CFWDRVSGANVLTF	TGTTTCTGGGACAGAGTCTCTGGGGCCAACGTCCTGACTTTC
TRBV5-1	TRBJ2-7	-	-	CASSLVGPLSGEQYF	TGCGCCAGCAGCTTGGTTGGGCCCCTAAGTGGCGAGCAGTACTTC
TRBV28	TRBJ2-7	few	TRBD1	CASRTTGGSTYEQYF	TGTGCCAGCAGAACGACAGGGGGTTCTACCTACGAGCAGTACTTC
TRBV23-1	TRBJ1-1	-	TRBD1	CASSQDRGVEAFF	TGCGCCAGCAGTCAAGACAGGGGCGTTGAAGCTTTCTTT
TRBV5-4	TRBJ2-7	once	TRBD2	CATRGGTSGTTSYEQYF	TGTGCCACCCGGGGGGGGACTAGCGGGACGACTTCCTACGAGCAGTACTTC
TRBV7-8	TRBJ2-7	few	-	CASSPGQTGAYEQYF	TGTGCCAGCAGCCCCGGGCAGACAGGCGCCTACGAGCAGTACTTC
TRBV2	TRBJ2-7	few	TRBD1	CASGKGTGWKYF	TGTGCCAGCGGAAAAGGGACAGGATGGAAGTACTTC
TRBV30	TRBJ1-4	-	TRBD1	CAGRQGLVTTNEKLFF	TGTGCCGGCAGACAGGGGTTGGTTACAACTAATGAAAAACTGTTTTTT
TRBV6-6	TRBJ1-5	-	-	CASQEGQPQHF	TGTGCCAGCCAGGAGGGGCAGCCCCAGCATTTT